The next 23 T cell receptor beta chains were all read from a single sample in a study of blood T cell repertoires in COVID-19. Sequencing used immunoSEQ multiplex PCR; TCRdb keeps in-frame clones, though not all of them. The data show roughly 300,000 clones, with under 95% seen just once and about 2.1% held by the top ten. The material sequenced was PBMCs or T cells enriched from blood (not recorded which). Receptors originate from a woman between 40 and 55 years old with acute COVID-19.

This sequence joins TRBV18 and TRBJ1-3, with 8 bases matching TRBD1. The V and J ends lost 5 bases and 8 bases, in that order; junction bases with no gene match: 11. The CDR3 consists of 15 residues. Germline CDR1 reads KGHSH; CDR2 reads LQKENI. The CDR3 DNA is TGTGCCAGCTCATCGCGACAGGGGACGGAGGACACCATATATTTT. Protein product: CASSSRQGTEDTIYF.

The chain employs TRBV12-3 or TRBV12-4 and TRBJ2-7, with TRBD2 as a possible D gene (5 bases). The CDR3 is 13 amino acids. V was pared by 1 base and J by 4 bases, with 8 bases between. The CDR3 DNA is TGTGCCAGCAGTTTAGGGACTTATTACGAGCAGTACTTC. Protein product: CASSLGTYYEQYF.

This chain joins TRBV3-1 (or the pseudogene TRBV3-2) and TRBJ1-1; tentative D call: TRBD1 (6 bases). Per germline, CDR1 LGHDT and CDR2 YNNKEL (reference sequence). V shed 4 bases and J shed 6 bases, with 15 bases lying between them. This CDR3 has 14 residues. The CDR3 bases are TGTGCCAGCAGCCCGAATTCCGGGACATCTGAAGCTTTCTTT. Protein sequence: CASSPNSGTSEAFF.

The DNA of the CDR3 is TGTGCCAGCAGCTTCTCTGGGGGCGCCGGAAACACCATATATTTT. Amino acid sequence: CASSFSGGAGNTIYF. This chain connects TRBV7-3 to TRBJ1-3; D perhaps matches TRBD1 (6 bases). V was shortened by 3 bases and J by 4 bases, with 13 bases between the two germline ends. There are 15 residues in the CDR3. From germline, CDR1 is SGHTA and CDR2 FQGTGA.

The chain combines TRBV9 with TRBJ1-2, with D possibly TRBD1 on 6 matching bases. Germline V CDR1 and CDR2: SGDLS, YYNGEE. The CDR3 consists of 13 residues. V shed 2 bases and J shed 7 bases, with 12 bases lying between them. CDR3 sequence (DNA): TGTGCCAGCAGCGTTCTGGGGGGGCGTGGCTACACCTTC. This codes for CASSVLGGRGYTF.

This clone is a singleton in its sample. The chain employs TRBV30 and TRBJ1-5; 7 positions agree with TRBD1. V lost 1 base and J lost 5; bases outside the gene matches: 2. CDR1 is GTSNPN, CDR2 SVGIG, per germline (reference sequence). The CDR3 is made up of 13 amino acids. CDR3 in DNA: TGTGCCTGGAGTGGGGGGACAGATCAGCCCCAGCATTTT. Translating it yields CAWSGGTDQPQHF.

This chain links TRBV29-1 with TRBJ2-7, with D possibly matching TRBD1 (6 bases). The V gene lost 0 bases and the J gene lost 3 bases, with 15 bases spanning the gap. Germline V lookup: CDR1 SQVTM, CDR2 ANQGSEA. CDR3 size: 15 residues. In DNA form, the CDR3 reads TGCAGCGTTGAAGATTGGGACACCAGTGGCTACGAGCAGTACTTC. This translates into CSVEDWDTSGYEQYF.

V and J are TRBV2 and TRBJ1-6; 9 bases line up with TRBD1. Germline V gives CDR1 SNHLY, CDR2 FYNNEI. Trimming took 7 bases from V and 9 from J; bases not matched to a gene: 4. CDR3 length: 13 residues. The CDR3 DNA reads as TGTGCCAGCAAGGACAGGGGAACTTCACCCCTCCACTTT. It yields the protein CASKDRGTSPLHF.

The DNA of the CDR3 is TGTGCCAGCAGCCTGACAGGGGCCTCGTATGGCTACACCTTC. It specifies CASSLTGASYGYTF. The rearrangement uses TRBV7-9 and TRBJ1-2, with 8 bases fitting TRBD1. Looked up from germline, CDR1 is SEHNR and CDR2 is FQNEAQ (reference sequence). The V gene end was trimmed by 5 bases and the J gene end by 5 bases; junction bases not matched to a gene: 7. This CDR3 contains 14 residues.

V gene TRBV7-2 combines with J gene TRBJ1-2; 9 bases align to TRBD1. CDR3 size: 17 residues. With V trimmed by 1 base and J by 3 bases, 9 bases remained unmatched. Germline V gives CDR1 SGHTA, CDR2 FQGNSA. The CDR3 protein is CASSLDKGQGLYYGYTF. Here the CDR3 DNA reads TGTGCCAGCAGCTTAGATAAGGGACAGGGCCTTTACTATGGCTACACCTTC.

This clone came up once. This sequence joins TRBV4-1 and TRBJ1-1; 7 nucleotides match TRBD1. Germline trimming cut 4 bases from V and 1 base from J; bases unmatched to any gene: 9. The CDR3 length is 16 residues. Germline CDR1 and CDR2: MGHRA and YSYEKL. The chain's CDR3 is CASSPLLPGGNTEAFF. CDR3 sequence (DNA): TGCGCCAGCAGCCCCCTTTTGCCAGGGGGGAACACTGAAGCTTTCTTT.

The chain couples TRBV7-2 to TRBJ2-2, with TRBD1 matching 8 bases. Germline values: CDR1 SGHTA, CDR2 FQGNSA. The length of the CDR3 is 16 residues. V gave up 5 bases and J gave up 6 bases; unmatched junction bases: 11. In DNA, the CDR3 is TGTGCCAGCAGCCTATTTGGACAGGGAGTAGCCGGGGAGCTGTTTTTT. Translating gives CASSLFGQGVAGELFF.

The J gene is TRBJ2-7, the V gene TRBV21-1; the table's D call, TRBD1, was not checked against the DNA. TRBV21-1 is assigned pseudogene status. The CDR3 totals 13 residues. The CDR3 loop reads CASSTDRVQEQYF. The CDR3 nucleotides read TGTGCCAGCAGCACGGACAGGGTTCAGGAGCAGTACTTC.

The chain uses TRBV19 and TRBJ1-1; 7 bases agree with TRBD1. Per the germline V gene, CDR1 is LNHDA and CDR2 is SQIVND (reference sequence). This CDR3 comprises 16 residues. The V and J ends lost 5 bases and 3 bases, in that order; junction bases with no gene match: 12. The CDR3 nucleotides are TGTGCCAGTAGTTGGAGGTACAGGGGCGTTGACACTGAAGCTTTCTTT. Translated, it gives CASSWRYRGVDTEAFF. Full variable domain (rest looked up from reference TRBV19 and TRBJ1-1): DGGITQSPKYLFRKEGQNVTLSCEQNLNHDAMYWYRQDPGQGLRLIYYSQIVNDFQKGDIAEGYSVSREKKESFPLTVTSAQKNPTAFYLCASSWRYRGVDTEAFFGQGTRLTVV.

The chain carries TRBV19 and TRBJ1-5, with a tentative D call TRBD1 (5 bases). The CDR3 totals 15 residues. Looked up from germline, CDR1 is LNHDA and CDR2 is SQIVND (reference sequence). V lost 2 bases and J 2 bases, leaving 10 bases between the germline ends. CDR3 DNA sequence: TGTGCCAGTAGTATAAGCAGGGTGGGCAATCAGCCCCAGCATTTT. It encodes CASSISRVGNQPQHF. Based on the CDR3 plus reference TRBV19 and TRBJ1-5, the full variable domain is DGGITQSPKYLFRKEGQNVTLSCEQNLNHDAMYWYRQDPGQGLRLIYYSQIVNDFQKGDIAEGYSVSREKKESFPLTVTSAQKNPTAFYLCASSISRVGNQPQHFGDGTRLSIL.

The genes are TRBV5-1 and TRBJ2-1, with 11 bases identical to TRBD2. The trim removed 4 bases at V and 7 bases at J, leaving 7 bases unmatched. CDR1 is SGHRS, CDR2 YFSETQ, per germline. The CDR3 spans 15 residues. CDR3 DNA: TGCGCCAGCAGCCGCACTAGCGGGGGCCAGAATGAGCAGTTCTTC. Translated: CASSRTSGGQNEQFF.

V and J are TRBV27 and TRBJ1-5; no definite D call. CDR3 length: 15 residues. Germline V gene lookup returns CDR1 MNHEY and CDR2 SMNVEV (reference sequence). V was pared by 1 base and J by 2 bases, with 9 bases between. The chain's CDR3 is CASSLYLAGNQPQHF. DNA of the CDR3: TGTGCCAGCAGTTTATATCTTGCGGGCAATCAGCCCCAGCATTTT.

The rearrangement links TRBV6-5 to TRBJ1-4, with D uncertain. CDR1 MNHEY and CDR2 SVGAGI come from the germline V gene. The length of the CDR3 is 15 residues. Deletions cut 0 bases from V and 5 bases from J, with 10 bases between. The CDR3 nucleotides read TGTGCCAGCAGTTACTCAGACACCCCGAATGAAAAACTGTTTTTT. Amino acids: CASSYSDTPNEKLFF.

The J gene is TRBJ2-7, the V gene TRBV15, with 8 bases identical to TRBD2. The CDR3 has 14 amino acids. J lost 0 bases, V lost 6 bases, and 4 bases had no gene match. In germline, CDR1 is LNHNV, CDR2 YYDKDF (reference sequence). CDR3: CATRARGDSYEQYF. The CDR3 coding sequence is TGTGCCACCAGAGCGCGGGGGGACTCCTACGAGCAGTACTTC.

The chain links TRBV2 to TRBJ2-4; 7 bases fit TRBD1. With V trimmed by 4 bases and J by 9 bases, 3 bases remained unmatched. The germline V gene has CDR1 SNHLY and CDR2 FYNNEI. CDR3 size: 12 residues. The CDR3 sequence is CASSGDRGIQYF. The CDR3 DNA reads TGTGCCAGCAGTGGGGACAGAGGCATTCAGTACTTC.

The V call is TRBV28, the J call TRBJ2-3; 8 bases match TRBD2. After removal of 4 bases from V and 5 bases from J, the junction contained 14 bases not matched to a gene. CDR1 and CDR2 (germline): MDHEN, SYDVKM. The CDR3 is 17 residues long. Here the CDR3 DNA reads TGTGCCAGCAGTTACGGGGGGGCCGGGGAAGGGATAGATACGCAGTATTTT. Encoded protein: CASSYGGAGEGIDTQYF.

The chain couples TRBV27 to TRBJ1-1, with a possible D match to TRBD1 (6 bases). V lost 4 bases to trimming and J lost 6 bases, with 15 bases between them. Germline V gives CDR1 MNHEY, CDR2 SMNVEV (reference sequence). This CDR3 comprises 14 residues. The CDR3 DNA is TGTGCCAGCAGTTCCGGACAGTTAGTCTCTGAAGCTTTCTTT. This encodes CASSSGQLVSEAFF.

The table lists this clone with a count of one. CDR3 sequence reads: CASSEATTSGRASSYEQYF. CDR3 bases: TGTGCCAGCAGTGAAGCCACGACTAGCGGGAGGGCGAGCTCCTACGAGCAGTACTTC. This chain uses TRBV6-1 with TRBJ2-7; TRBD2 aligns across 14 bases. The CDR3 runs 19 residues. In germline, CDR1 is MNHNS, CDR2 SASEGT. The J segment lost 0 bases and the V segment lost 0 bases, leaving 7 bases of the junction unmatched.